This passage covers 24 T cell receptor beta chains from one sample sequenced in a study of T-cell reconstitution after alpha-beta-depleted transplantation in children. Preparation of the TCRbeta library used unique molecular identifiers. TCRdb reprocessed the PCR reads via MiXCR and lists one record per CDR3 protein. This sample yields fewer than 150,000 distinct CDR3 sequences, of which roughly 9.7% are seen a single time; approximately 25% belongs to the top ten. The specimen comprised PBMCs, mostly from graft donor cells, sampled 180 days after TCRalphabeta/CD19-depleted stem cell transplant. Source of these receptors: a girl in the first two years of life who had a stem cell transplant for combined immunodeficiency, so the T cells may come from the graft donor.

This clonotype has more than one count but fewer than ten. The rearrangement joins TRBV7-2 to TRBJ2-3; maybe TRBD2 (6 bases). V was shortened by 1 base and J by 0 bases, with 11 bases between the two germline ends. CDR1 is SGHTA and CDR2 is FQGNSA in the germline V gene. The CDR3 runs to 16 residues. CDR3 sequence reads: CASSLGGLASTDTQYF. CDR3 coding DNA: TGTGCCAGCAGCTTAGGGGGACTGGCTAGCACAGATACGCAGTATTTT.

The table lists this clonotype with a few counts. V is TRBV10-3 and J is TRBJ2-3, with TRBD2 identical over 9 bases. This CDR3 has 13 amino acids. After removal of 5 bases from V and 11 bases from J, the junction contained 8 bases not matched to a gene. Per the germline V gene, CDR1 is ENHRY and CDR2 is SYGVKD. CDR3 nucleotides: TGTGCCATCAGTCGTGCGGGGGGGCAAGGGCAGTATTTT. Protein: CAISRAGGQGQYF.

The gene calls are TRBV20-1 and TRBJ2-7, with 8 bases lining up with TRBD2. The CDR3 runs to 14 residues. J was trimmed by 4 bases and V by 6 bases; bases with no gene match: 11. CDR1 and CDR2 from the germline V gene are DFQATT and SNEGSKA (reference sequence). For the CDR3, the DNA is TGCAGTGCCCCCGGTCGGGAGGGCTTGTACGAGCAGTACTTC. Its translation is CSAPGREGLYEQYF.

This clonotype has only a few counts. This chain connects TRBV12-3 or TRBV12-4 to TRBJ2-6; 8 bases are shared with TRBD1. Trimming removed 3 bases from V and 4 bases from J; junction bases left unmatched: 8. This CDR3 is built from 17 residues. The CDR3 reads CASSLWTGYTGANVLTF. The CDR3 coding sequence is TGTGCCAGCAGTTTGTGGACAGGGTATACCGGGGCCAACGTCCTGACTTTC.

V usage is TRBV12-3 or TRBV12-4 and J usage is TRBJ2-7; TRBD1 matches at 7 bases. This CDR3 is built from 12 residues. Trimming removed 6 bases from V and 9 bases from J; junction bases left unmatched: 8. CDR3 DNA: TGTGCCAGCAGCAGACAGGGCATTGGGCAGTACTTC. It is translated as CASSRQGIGQYF.

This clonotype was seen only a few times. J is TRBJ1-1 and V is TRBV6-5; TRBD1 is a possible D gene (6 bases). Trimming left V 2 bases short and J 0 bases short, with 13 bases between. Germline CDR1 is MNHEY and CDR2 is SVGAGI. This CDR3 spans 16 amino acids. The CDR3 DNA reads TGTGCCAGCAGTTACCTTGGACAGCACATGAACACTGAAGCTTTCTTT. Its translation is CASSYLGQHMNTEAFF.

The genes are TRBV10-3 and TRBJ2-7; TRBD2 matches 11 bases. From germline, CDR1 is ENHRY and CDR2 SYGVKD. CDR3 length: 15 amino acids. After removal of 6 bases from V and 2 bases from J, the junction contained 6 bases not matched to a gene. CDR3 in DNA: TGTGCCATCAGCCCTCTAGCGGGAGGACCCTACGAGCAGTACTTC. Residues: CAISPLAGGPYEQYF.

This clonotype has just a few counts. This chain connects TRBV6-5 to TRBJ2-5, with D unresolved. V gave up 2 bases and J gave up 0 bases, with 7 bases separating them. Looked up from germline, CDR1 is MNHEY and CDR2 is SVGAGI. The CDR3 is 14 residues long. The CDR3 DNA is TGTGCCAGCAGTTACCTAGGATACCAAGAGACCCAGTACTTC. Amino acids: CASSYLGYQETQYF.

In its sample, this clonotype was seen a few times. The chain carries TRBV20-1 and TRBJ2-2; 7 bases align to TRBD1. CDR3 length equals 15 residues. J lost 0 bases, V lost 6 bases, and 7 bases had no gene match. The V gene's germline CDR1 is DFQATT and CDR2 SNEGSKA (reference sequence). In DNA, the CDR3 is TGCAGTGCCATCGCCGGGACAGCGAACACCGGGGAGCTGTTTTTT. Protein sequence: CSAIAGTANTGELFF.

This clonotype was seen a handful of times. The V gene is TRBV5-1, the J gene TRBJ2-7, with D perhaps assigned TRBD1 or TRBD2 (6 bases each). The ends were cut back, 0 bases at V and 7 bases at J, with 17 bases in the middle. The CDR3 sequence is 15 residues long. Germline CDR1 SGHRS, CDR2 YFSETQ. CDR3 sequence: CASSLEGGRAREQYF. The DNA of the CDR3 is TGCGCCAGCAGCTTGGAGGGGGGCAGGGCGAGGGAGCAGTACTTC.

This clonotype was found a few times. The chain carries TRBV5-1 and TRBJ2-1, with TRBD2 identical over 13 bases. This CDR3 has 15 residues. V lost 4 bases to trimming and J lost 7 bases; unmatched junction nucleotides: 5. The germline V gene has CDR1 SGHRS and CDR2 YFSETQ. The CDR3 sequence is CASSQRGLAGNEQFF. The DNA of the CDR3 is TGCGCCAGCAGCCAAAGGGGACTAGCGGGAAATGAGCAGTTCTTC.

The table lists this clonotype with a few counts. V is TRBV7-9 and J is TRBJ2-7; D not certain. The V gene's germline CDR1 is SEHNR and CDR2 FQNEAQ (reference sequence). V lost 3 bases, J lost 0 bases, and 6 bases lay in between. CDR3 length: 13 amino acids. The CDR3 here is CASSFPPSYEQYF. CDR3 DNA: TGTGCCAGCAGCTTTCCACCCTCCTACGAGCAGTACTTC.

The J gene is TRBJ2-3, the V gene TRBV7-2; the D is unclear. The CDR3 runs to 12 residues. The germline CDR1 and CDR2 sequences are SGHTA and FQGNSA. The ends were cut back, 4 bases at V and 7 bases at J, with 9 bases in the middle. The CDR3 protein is CASSSFSHTQYF. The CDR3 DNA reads TGTGCCAGCAGCTCCTTTTCCCATACGCAGTATTTT.

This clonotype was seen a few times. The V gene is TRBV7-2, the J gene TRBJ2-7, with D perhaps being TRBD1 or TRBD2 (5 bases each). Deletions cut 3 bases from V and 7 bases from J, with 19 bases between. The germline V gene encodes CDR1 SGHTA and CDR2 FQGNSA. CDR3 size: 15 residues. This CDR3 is CASSFAPGTAMEQYF. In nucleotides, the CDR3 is TGTGCCAGCAGCTTTGCACCCGGGACGGCGATGGAGCAGTACTTC.

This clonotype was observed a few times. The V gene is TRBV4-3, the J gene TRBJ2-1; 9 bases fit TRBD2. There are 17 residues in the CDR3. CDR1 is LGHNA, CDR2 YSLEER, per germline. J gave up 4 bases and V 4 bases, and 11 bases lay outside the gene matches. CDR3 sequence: CASSPSPSGGIYNEQFF. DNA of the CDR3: TGCGCCAGCAGCCCCTCGCCAAGCGGGGGGATATACAATGAGCAGTTCTTC.

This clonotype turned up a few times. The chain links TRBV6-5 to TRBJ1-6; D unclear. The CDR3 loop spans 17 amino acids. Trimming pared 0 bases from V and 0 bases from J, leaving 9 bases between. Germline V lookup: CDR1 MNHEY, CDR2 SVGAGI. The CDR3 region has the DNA TGTGCCAGCAGTTACTCGATCTGGAGCTCCTATAATTCACCCCTCCACTTT. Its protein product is CASSYSIWSSYNSPLHF.

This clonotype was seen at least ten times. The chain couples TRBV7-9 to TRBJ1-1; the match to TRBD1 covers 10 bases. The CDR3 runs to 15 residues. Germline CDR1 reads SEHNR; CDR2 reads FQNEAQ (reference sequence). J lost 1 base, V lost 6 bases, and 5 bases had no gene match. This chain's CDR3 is CASRGQGSGNTEAFF. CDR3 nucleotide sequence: TGTGCCAGCAGGGGACAGGGGAGCGGGAACACTGAAGCTTTCTTT.

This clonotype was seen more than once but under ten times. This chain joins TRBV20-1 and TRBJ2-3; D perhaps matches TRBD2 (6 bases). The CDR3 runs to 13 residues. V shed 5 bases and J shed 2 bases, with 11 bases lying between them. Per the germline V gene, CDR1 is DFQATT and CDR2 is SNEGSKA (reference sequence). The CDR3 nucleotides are TGCAGTGCTGCAAGCGGGTTCACAGATACGCAGTATTTT. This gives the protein CSAASGFTDTQYF.

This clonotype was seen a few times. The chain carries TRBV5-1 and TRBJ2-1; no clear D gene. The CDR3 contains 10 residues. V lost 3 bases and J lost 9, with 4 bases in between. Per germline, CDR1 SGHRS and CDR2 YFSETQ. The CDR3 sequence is CASSSSEQFF. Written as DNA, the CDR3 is TGCGCCAGCAGCTCAAGTGAGCAGTTCTTC. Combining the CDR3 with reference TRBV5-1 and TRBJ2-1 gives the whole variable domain KAGVTQTPRYLIKTRGQQVTLSCSPISGHRSVSWYQQTPGQGLQFLFEYFSETQRNKGNFPGRFSGRQFSNSRSEMNVSTLELGDSALYLCASSSSEQFFGPGTRLTVL.

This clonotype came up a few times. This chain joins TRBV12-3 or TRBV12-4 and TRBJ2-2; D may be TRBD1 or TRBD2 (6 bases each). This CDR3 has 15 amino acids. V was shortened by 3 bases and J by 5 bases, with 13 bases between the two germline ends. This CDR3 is CASSFAGGATGELFF. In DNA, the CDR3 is TGTGCCAGCAGTTTTGCCGGGGGCGCAACCGGGGAGCTGTTTTTT.

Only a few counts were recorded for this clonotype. As DNA, the CDR3 is TGTGCCAGCAGTCCGGGACTAGCGGGGATTAATACGCAGTATTTT. This encodes CASSPGLAGINTQYF. V and J are TRBV3-1 and TRBJ2-3, with 13 bases fitting TRBD2. The V gene end was trimmed by 6 bases and the J gene end by 7 bases; junction bases not matched to a gene: 7. Germline CDR1 and CDR2: LGHDT and YNNKEL (reference sequence). The length of the CDR3 is 15 residues.

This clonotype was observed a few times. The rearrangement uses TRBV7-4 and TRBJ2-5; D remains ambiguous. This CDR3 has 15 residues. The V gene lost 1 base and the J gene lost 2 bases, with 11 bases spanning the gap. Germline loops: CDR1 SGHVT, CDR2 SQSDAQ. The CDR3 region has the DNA TGTGCCAGCAGCTTAGGAGGAGTGAGGCAAGAGACCCAGTACTTC. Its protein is CASSLGGVRQETQYF.

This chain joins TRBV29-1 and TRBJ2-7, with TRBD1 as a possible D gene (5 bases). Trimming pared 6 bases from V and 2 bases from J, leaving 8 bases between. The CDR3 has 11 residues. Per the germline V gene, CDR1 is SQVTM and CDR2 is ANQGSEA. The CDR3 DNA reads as TGCAGCGTGGACACGACCTACGAGCAGTACTTC. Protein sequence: CSVDTTYEQYF.

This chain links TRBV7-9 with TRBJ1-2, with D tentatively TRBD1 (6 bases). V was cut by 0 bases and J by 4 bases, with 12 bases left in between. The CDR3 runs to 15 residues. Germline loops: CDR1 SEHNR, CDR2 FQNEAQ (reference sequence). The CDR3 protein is CASSLAQGQSYGYTF. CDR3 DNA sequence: TGTGCCAGCAGCTTAGCTCAGGGGCAGAGCTATGGCTACACCTTC.